This paragraph reports one TCR beta chain. CDR3 length: 14 amino acids. V gave up 0 bases and J gave up 5 bases, with 11 bases separating them. Germline V gene sequence: CDR1 MGHRA, CDR2 YSYEKL. The data derive from a study of control samples from healthy donors and cancer patients. The table came from immunoSEQ multiplex PCR; TCRdb's copy has only in-frame clones and leaves some out. The data contain fewer than 70,000 clones, roughly nine tenths of them singletons. This sequence was found in a man in his fifties or sixties with head and neck cancer. Sequenced sample: PBMCs. The chain combines TRBV4-1 with TRBJ2-7; D is possibly TRBD1 (5 bases). CDR3 bases: TGCGCCAGCAGCCAAGACAGGACACTCAACGAGCAGTACTTC. Its protein product is CASSQDRTLNEQYF.